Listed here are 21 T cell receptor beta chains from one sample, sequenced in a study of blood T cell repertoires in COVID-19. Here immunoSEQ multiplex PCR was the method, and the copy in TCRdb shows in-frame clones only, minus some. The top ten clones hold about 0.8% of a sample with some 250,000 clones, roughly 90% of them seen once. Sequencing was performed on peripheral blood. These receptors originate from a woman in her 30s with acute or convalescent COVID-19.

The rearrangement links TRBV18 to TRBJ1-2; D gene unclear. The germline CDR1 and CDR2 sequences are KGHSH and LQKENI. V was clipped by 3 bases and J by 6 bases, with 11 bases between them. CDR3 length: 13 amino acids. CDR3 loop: CASSPAERDGYTF. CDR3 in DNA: TGTGCCAGCTCACCCGCAGAGCGGGATGGCTACACCTTC. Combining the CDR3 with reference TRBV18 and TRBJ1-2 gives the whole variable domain NAGVMQNPRHLVRRRGQEARLRCSPMKGHSHVYWYRQLPEEGLKFMVYLQKENIIDESGMPKERFSAEFPKEGPSILRIQQVVRGDSAAYFCASSPAERDGYTFGSGTRLTVV.

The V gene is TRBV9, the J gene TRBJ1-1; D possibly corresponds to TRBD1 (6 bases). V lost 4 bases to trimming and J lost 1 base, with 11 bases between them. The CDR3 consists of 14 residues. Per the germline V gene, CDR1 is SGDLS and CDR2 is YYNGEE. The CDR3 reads CASSPGQKNTEAFF. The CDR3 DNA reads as TGTGCCAGCAGCCCTGGACAGAAGAACACTGAAGCTTTCTTT.

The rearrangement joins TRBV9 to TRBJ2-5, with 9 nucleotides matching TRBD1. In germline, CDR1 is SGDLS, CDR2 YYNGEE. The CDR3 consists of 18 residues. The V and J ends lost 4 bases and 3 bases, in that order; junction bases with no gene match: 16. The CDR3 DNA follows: TGTGCCAGCAGCCACCCGATACAGGGGGCGGCGGCCAAAGAGACCCAGTACTTC. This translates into CASSHPIQGAAAKETQYF.

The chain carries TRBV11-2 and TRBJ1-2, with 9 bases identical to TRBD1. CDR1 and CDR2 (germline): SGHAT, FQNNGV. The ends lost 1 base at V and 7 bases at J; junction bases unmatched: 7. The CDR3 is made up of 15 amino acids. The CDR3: CASSLGGQGGIGYTF. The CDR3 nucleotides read TGTGCCAGCAGCTTAGGGGGACAGGGAGGTATTGGCTACACCTTC.

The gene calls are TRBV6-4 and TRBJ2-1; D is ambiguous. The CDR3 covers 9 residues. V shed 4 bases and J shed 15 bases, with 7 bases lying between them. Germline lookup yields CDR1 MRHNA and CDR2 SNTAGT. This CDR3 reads CASSGVGFF. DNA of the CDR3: TGTGCCAGCAGTGGCGTCGGGTTCTTC.

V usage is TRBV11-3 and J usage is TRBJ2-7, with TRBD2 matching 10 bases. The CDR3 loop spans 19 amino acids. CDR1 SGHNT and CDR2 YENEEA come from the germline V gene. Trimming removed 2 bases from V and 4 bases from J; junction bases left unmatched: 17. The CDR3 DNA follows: TGTGCCAGCAGCTTACCCAATCAGCGGGAGGGCCTAAGGAGGTACGAGCAGTACTTC. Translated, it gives CASSLPNQREGLRRYEQYF. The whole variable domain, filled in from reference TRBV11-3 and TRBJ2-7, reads EAGVVQSPRYKIIEKKQPVAFWCNPISGHNTLYWYLQNLGQGPELLIRYENEEAVDDSQLPKDRFSAERLKGVDSTLKIQPAELGDSAVYLCASSLPNQREGLRRYEQYFGPGTRLTVT.

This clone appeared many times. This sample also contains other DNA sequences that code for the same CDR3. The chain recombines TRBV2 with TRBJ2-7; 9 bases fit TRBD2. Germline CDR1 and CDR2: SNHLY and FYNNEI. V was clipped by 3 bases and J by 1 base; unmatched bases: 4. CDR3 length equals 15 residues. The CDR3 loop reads CASSEVAGGSYEQYF. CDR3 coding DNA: TGTGCCAGCAGTGAGGTGGCGGGAGGGTCCTACGAGCAGTACTTC.

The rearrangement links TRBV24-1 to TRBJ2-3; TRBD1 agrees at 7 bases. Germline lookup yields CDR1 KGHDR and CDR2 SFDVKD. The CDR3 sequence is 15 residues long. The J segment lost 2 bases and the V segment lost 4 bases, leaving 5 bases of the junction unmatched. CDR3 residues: CATSDAGGHTDTQYF. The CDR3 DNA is TGTGCCACCAGTGACGCAGGGGGACACACAGATACGCAGTATTTT.

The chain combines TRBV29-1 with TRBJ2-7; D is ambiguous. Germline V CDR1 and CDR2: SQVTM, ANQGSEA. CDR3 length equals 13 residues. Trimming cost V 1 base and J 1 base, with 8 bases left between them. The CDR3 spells CSVEGEESYEQYF. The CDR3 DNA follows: TGCAGCGTTGAAGGAGAAGAGTCCTACGAGCAGTACTTC.

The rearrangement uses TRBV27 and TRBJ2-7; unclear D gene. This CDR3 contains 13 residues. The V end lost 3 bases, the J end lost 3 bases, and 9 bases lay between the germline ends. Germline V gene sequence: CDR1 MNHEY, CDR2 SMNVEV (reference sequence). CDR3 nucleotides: TGTGCCAGCAGTTTGGGCTCGATCTACGAGCAGTACTTC. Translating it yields CASSLGSIYEQYF.

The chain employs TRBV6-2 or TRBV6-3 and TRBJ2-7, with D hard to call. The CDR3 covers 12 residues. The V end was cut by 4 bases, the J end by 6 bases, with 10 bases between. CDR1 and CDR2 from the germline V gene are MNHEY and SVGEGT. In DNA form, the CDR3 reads TGTGCCAGCAGTTTTGCTACTCCCGAGCAGTACTTC. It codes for CASSFATPEQYF.

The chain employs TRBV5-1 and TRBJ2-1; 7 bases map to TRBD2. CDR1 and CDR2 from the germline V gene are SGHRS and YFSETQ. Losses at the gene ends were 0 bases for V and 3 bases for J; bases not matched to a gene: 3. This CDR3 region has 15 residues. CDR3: CASSLARESYNEQFF. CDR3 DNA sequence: TGCGCCAGCAGCTTGGCGCGGGAGAGCTACAATGAGCAGTTCTTC.

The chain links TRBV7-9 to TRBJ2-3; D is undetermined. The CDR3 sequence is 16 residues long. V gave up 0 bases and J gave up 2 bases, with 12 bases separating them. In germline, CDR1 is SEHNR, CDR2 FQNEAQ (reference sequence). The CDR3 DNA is TGTGCCAGCAGCTTAGCGAAGCCTAAACCCACAGATACGCAGTATTTT. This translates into CASSLAKPKPTDTQYF.

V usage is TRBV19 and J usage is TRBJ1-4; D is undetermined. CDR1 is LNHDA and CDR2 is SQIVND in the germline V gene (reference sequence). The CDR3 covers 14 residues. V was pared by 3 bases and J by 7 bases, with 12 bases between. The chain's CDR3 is CASSITGIGEKLFF. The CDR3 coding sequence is TGTGCCAGTAGTATTACCGGGATCGGTGAAAAACTGTTTTTT. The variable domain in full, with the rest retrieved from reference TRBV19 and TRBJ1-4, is DGGITQSPKYLFRKEGQNVTLSCEQNLNHDAMYWYRQDPGQGLRLIYYSQIVNDFQKGDIAEGYSVSREKKESFPLTVTSAQKNPTAFYLCASSITGIGEKLFFGSGTQLSVL.

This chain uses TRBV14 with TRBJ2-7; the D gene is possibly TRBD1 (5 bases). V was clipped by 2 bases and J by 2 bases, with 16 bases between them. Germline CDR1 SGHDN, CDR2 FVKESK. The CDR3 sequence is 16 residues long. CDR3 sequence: CASSQRGHIGTYEQYF. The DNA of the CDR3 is TGTGCCAGCAGCCAACGAGGACATATCGGCACCTACGAGCAGTACTTC.

The CDR3 region has the DNA TGTGCAGCACATCCGGGACAGCATGAAAAACTGTTTTTT. Amino acids: CAAHPGQHEKLFF. The genes are TRBV30 and TRBJ1-4; TRBD1 agrees at 7 bases. Germline-derived CDR1 and CDR2 are GTSNPN and SVGIG (reference sequence). The CDR3 contains 13 residues.

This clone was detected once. CDR3 sequence reads: CASSLGGGADQPQHF. Written as DNA, the CDR3 is TGTGCCAGCAGCTTGGGAGGGGGCGCGGATCAGCCCCAGCATTTT. V is TRBV5-6 and J is TRBJ1-5; TRBD1 matches at 7 bases. The CDR3 sequence is 15 residues long. Germline V CDR1 and CDR2: SGHDT, YYEEEE. Trimming cost V 0 bases and J 5 bases; bases outside gene matches: 5.

The CDR3 is CASSLDGNQPQHF. As DNA, the CDR3 is TGTGCCAGCAGCTTAGACGGGAATCAGCCCCAGCATTTT. The chain joins TRBV7-9 to TRBJ1-5, with D uncertain. With 1 base removed from V and 4 bases from J, the gap between germline ends came to 5 bases. The CDR3 extends over 13 amino acids. Germline V lookup: CDR1 SEHNR, CDR2 FQNEAQ (reference sequence).

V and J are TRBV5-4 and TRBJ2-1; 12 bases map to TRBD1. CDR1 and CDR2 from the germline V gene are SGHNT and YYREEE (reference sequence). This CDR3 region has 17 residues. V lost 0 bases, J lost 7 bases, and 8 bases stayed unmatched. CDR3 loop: CASSLVLGQGARNEQFF. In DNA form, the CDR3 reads TGTGCCAGCAGCTTGGTGTTGGGACAGGGGGCGCGAAATGAGCAGTTCTTC.

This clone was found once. CDR3 sequence reads: CASSRITSNEQFF. DNA of the CDR3: TGTGCCAGCAGCAGAATTACTAGCAATGAGCAGTTCTTC. The chain couples TRBV12-3 or TRBV12-4 to TRBJ2-1, with D maybe TRBD2 (5 bases). The CDR3 is made up of 13 amino acids. Trimming stripped 6 bases from V and 6 bases from J, with 12 bases between.

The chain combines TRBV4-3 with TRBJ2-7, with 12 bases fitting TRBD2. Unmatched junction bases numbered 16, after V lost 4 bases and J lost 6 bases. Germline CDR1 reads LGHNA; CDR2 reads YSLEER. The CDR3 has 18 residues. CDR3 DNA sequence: TGCGCCAGCAGCCCTAAGTGGCTAGCGGGAGGGCCGGGCACCGAGCAGTACTTC. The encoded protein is CASSPKWLAGGPGTEQYF.